This is a list of T cell receptor beta chains from one sample in a study of CD8 T cells in Susac syndrome. TCRdb passed the immunoSEQ multiplex PCR reads through MiXCR, listing each CDR3 protein once. The data hold under 200,000 distinct CDR3 sequences, with 91% observed a single time. The sequenced sample consisted of CD4+ T cells from PBMCs. The receptor set was obtained from a human donor with Susac syndrome. CDR3s include the opening cysteine and the closing phenylalanine or tryptophan. D genes are given only for firm matches. Size tells how often a clone was seen (once, few, many) or the class of an expanded clone, and some rows leave it out.

TRBV6-6	-	-	TRBJ1-5	CASSSVSNQPQHF	TGTGCCAGCAGTTCCGTCAGTAATCAGCCCCAGCATTTT
TRBV6-1	-	-	TRBJ1-2	CASYRSGTFLRTF	TGTGCCAGCTACCGCTCCGGGACGTTTTTGCGCACCTTC
TRBV3-1	-	-	TRBJ2-5	CASSQEEETQYF	TGTGCCAGCAGCCAAGAAGAAGAGACCCAGTACTTC
TRBV5-1	-	-	TRBJ2-1	CASSWGPGGEQFF	TGCGCCAGCAGCTGGGGGCCAGGTGGTGAGCAGTTCTTC
TRBV2	-	few	TRBJ1-5	CASSGNSNQPQHF	TGTGCCAGCAGTGGCAATAGCAATCAGCCCCAGCATTTT
TRBV29-1	-	-	TRBJ2-1	CSVGDLRSSYNEQFF	TGCAGCGTGGGGGATCTGCGGAGCTCCTACAATGAGCAGTTCTTC
TRBV24-1	-	-	TRBJ2-5	CATSDSFLYLETQYF	TGTGCCACCAGTGATTCTTTTCTGTACCTGGAGACCCAGTACTTC
TRBV11-2	-	-	TRBJ2-1	CASSLIRGDEQFF	TGTGCCAGCAGCTTAATTAGAGGGGATGAGCAGTTCTTC
TRBV13	TRBD2	-	TRBJ2-7	CASSSSGKYEQYF	TGTGCCAGCAGCTCTAGCGGGAAATACGAGCAGTACTTC
TRBV6-6	-	-	TRBJ2-2	CASSRETETGELFF	TGTGCCAGCAGTCGAGAGACCGAGACCGGGGAGCTGTTTTTT
TRBV10-3	-	once	TRBJ2-3	CAISGALVGTDTQYF	TGTGCCATCAGCGGGGCCCTGGTGGGGACAGATACGCAGTATTTT
TRBV6-5	-	-	TRBJ1-4	CASSYRGVNEKLFF	TGTGCCAGCAGTTACAGGGGGGTGAATGAAAAACTGTTTTTT
TRBV5-1	-	-	TRBJ2-2	CASSLRGGTTGELFF	TGCGCCAGCAGCTTAAGGGGCGGTACTACCGGGGAGCTGTTTTTT
TRBV19	-	once	TRBJ2-7	CASTVDQHSYEQYF	TGTGCCAGTACCGTAGATCAACATTCCTACGAGCAGTACTTC
TRBV29-1	-	-	TRBJ2-7	CSVGGWGAYEQYF	TGCAGCGTTGGGGGTTGGGGGGCATACGAGCAGTACTTC
TRBV20-1	-	once	TRBJ2-1	CSARPVGSYNEQFF	TGCAGTGCTAGGCCGGTGGGCTCCTACAATGAGCAGTTCTTC
TRBV4-2	-	-	TRBJ2-1	CASSQDRGSGSINEQFF	TGTGCCAGCAGCCAGGACAGGGGTAGCGGGAGTATCAATGAGCAGTTCTTC
TRBV5-1	-	-	TRBJ2-1	CASSLEQGSYNEQFF	TGCGCCAGCAGCTTGGAGCAGGGGTCCTACAATGAGCAGTTCTTC
TRBV3-1	-	-	TRBJ2-2	CASSQGQKTGTGELFF	TGTGCCAGCAGCCAAGGGCAAAAAACAGGCACCGGGGAGCTGTTTTTT
TRBV20-1	TRBD1	-	TRBJ1-1	CSARTRGRLVAFF	TGCAGTGCTAGAACCAGGGGGCGACTAGTAGCTTTCTTT
TRBV20-1	TRBD2	-	TRBJ2-1	CSARAFLAGGPWNEQFF	TGCAGTGCTAGAGCCTTTCTAGCGGGAGGGCCTTGGAATGAGCAGTTCTTC
TRBV7-3	-	-	TRBJ2-3	CASSLNPGSTDTQYF	TGTGCCAGCAGCTTAAACCCGGGGAGCACAGATACGCAGTATTTT
TRBV6-1	TRBD1	-	TRBJ2-3	CASNSRDRGPDTQYF	TGTGCCAGCAACTCCCGGGACAGGGGGCCAGATACGCAGTATTTT
TRBV20-1	-	-	TRBJ2-7	CSASPGTGLEQYF	TGCAGTGCTAGTCCCGGGACGGGCCTCGAGCAGTACTTC
TRBV4-2	-	-	TRBJ1-2	CASSQGLEGGYGYTF	TGTGCCAGCAGCCAAGGACTCGAGGGCGGCTATGGCTACACCTTC
TRBV30	TRBD2	-	TRBJ2-3	CAWSQTSATDTQYF	TGTGCCTGGAGTCAGACTAGCGCGACAGATACGCAGTATTTT
TRBV20-1	-	-	TRBJ2-7	CSANSGGVEEQYF	TGCAGTGCTAACTCAGGTGGGGTCGAAGAGCAGTACTTC
TRBV4-1	-	-	TRBJ1-2	CASSQATVANYGYTF	TGCGCCAGCAGCCAAGCGACAGTAGCTAACTATGGCTACACCTTC
TRBV11-1	TRBD1	-	TRBJ2-3	CASSAGQGDTDTQYF	TGTGCCAGCAGCGCGGGACAGGGGGACACAGATACGCAGTATTTT
TRBV7-9	-	-	TRBJ2-5	CASSLAGLQETQYF	TGTGCCAGCAGCTTAGCCGGACTACAAGAGACCCAGTACTTC
TRBV10-3	TRBD2	-	TRBJ2-2	CAISESPGLATNKNTGELFF	TGTGCCATCAGTGAGTCTCCAGGACTAGCGACTAATAAGAACACCGGGGAGCTGTTTTTT
TRBV7-3	-	-	TRBJ1-4	CASSFTVNEKLFF	TGTGCCAGCAGCTTCACCGTAAATGAAAAACTGTTTTTT
TRBV7-3	-	-	TRBJ2-2	CASSKGHLSTGELFF	TGTGCCAGCAGCAAGGGACACCTAAGCACCGGGGAGCTGTTTTTT
TRBV27	-	-	TRBJ2-3	CASSYRQNTDTQYF	TGTGCCAGCAGTTATCGACAGAACACAGATACGCAGTATTTT
TRBV6-2/TRBV6-3	-	-	TRBJ2-3	CASSRRQLTDTQYF	TGTGCCAGCAGCCGTAGACAGCTCACAGATACGCAGTATTTT
TRBV5-1	-	once	TRBJ2-1	CASSSNGDSYNEQFF	TGCGCCAGCAGCTCCAACGGAGACTCCTACAATGAGCAGTTCTTC
TRBV5-4	TRBD1	-	TRBJ2-1	CASSPLRDRVSPEQFF	TGTGCCAGCAGCCCCCTCCGGGACAGGGTTTCCCCCGAGCAGTTCTTC
TRBV3-1	TRBD2	few	TRBJ2-7	CASSQGSGRGNEQYF	TGTGCCAGCAGCCAAGGTAGCGGGAGGGGTAACGAGCAGTACTTC
TRBV4-1	-	-	TRBJ1-5	CASSQDPSQGGNQPQHF	TGCGCCAGCAGCCAAGATCCGTCACAGGGCGGCAATCAGCCCCAGCATTTT
TRBV15	-	-	TRBJ1-4	CATSRKRTWDEKLFF	TGTGCCACCAGCAGGAAGCGGACGTGGGATGAAAAACTGTTTTTT
TRBV28	-	-	TRBJ1-2	CASTPMGGHSGYTF	TGTGCCAGCACCCCGATGGGTGGTCATAGTGGCTACACCTTC
TRBV6-1	-	-	TRBJ2-1	CASSGSHRKFF	TGTGCCAGCAGTGGTTCCCATCGTAAGTTCTTC
TRBV5-1	TRBD1	-	TRBJ1-2	CASKDGTGGYGYTF	TGCGCCAGCAAAGACGGGACAGGGGGCTATGGCTACACCTTC
TRBV9	TRBD2	-	TRBJ2-1	CASSGGTSGYNEQFF	TGTGCCAGCAGCGGAGGGACTAGCGGTTACAATGAGCAGTTCTTC
TRBV19	-	-	TRBJ2-6	CASSVTGGANVLTF	TGTGCCAGTAGCGTCACGGGGGGGGCCAACGTCCTGACTTTC
TRBV7-9	TRBD1	-	TRBJ2-7	CASSSGTVNYEQYF	TGTGCCAGCAGTTCCGGGACAGTTAATTACGAGCAGTACTTC
TRBV5-1	-	few	TRBJ2-5	CASSLGVQDNGYF	TGCGCCAGCAGCTTGGGGGTCCAGGACAATGGGTACTTC
TRBV28	-	-	TRBJ1-2	CASSGGIYDPYGYTF	TGTGCCAGCAGCGGAGGGATTTATGATCCCTATGGCTACACCTTC
TRBV5-5	-	-	TRBJ1-2	CASSLPGALGYGYTF	TGTGCCAGCAGCTTACCCGGAGCCCTCGGCTATGGCTACACCTTC
TRBV18	-	-	TRBJ2-7	CASSPPTLGRDYEQYF	TGTGCCAGCTCACCACCTACCTTAGGCAGGGACTACGAGCAGTACTTC
TRBV19	-	-	TRBJ1-2	CASSIVGIQNYGYTF	TGTGCCAGTAGTATAGTAGGGATTCAGAACTATGGCTACACCTTC
TRBV20-1	-	once	TRBJ1-1	CSARPPGEWSTEAFF	TGCAGTGCTAGACCCCCGGGGGAATGGAGCACTGAAGCTTTCTTT
TRBV7-8	TRBD1	-	TRBJ2-7	CASSLRSTQGAGEQYF	TGTGCCAGCAGCTTAAGATCGACCCAGGGGGCGGGAGAGCAGTACTTC